This T cell receptor beta chain comes out of a study of Ad26.COV2.S vaccination and SARS-CoV-2 variants. Profiled with immunoSEQ multiplex PCR; TCRdb holds only in-frame clones, not every one. The sample lists roughly 500,000 clones, around 88% occurring once. The treatment was: some 20 received Ad26.COV2.S at low or high dose, single or two shots; five or six received placebo; per-sample allocation not given. On day 63 after the first injection, vaccine and placebo recipients gave samples. V shed 0 bases and J shed 14 bases, with 18 bases lying between them. CDR1 SGHRS and CDR2 YFSETQ come from the germline V gene. The CDR3 is 15 amino acids.

This chain joins TRBV5-1 and TRBJ1-6; D call uncertain. This receptor was identified in a person between 18 and 65 years old who received the Ad26.COV2.S COVID-19 vaccine or a placebo. The source was peripheral blood, collected in a trial of Ad26.COV2.S vaccine versus placebo. This CDR3 is CASSLEAPAVTSLHF. CDR3 bases: TGCGCCAGCAGCTTGGAAGCCCCCGCCGTTACATCCCTCCACTTT.